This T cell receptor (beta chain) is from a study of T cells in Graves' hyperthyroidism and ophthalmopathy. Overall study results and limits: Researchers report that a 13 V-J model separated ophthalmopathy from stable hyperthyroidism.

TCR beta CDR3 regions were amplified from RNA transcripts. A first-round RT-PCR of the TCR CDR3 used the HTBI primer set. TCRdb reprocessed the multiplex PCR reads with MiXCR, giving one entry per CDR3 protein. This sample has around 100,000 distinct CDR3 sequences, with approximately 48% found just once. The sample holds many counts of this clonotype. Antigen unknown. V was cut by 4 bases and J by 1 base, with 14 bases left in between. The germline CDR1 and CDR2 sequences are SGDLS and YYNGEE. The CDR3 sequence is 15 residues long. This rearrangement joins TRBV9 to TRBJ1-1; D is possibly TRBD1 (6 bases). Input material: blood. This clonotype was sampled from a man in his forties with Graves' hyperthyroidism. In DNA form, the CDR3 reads TGTGCCAGCAGCCCGACGGGACACTCGAACACTGAAGCTTTCTTT. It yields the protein CASSPTGHSNTEAFF.